This TCR beta chain comes out of a study of tumor and adjacent non-tumor tissue in lung cancer. Study summary: Histology: about twelve adenocarcinoma, a couple of squamous cell carcinoma, 1 small cell lung cancer.

The template was RNA from unsorted bulk tissue. Study-wide results and caveats: Compared with tumor, normal lung showed significantly lower TCR diversity.

This clonotype was seen at least ten times. What it recognizes is unknown. CDR1 and CDR2 (germline): SGHAT, FQNNGV. This CDR3 region has 14 residues. V shed 2 bases, J shed 9 bases, and the junction held 8 bases outside the gene matches. The library came from three nested PCR rounds adapted from ARM-PCR protocols. TCRdb recomputed calls from the multiplex PCR reads with MiXCR, one row per CDR3 protein. The repertoire holds approximately 76,000 distinct CDR3 sequences, with 65% to 75% as singletons. This sequence joins TRBV11-2 and TRBJ2-7; TRBD2 aligns across 9 bases. This clonotype was obtained from a woman between 65 and 79 years old with non-small cell lung cancer. Sequencing used lung tumor tissue. The DNA for the CDR3 is TGTGCCAGCAGCTTAAATCTAGCGGGAACTAGGCAGTACTTC. Residues: CASSLNLAGTRQYF. Filled out from reference TRBV11-2 and TRBJ2-7, the complete variable domain reads EAGVAQSPRYKIIEKRQSVAFWCNPISGHATLYWYQQILGQGPKLLIQFQNNGVVDDSQLPKDRFSAERLKGVDSTLKIQPAKLEDSAVYLCASSLNLAGTRQYFGPGTRLTVT.